Described below is a single T cell receptor (beta chain) sequence and its context. PCR was performed using 60 Vbeta and 13 Jbeta primers. Only in-frame clones appear in the TCRdb table, and some are missing; sequencing was by immunoSEQ multiplex PCR. The table for this sample gives some 150,000 clones. This CDR3 comprises 15 residues. V was cut by 2 bases and J by 4 bases, with 14 bases left in between. The germline gives CDR1 MNHEY, CDR2 SVGAGI. The entry originates in a study of cytomegalovirus exposure and HLA in healthy donors. The V call is TRBV6-5, the J call TRBJ1-2, with D perhaps matching TRBD1 (5 bases). This TCR came from a young woman in good health and CMV-seronegative. The sequenced material came from PBMCs. The CDR3 DNA follows: TGTGCCAGCAGTTACAGTTCCCCAGGGCGCTATGGCTACACCTTC. Its translation is CASSYSSPGRYGYTF.